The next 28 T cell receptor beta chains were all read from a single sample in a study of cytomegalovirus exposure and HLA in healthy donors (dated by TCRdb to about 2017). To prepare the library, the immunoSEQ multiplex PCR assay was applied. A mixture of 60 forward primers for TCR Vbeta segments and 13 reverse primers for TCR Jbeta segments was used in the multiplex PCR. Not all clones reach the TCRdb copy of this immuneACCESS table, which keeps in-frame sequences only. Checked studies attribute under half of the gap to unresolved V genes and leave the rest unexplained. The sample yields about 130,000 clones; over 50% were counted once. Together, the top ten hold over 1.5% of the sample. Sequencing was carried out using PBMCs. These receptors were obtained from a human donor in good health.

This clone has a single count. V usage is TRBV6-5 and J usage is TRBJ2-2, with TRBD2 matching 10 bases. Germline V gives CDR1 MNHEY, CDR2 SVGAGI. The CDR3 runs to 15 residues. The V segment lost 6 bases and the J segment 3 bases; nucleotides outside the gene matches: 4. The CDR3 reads CASSPTSGYTGELFF. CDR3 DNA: TGTGCCAGCAGCCCGACTAGCGGGTACACCGGGGAGCTGTTTTTT.

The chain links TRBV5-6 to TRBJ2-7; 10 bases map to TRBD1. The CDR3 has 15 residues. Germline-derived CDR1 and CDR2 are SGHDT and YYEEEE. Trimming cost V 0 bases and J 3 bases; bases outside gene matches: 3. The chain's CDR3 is CASSLVGTGDYEQYF. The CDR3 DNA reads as TGTGCCAGCAGCTTGGTTGGGACAGGGGACTACGAGCAGTACTTC.

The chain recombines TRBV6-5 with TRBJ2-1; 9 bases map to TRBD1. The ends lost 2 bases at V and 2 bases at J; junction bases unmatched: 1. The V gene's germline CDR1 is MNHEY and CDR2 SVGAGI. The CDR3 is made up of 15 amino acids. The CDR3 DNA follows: TGTGCCAGCAGTTACGACAGGGGGACCTACAATGAGCAGTTCTTC. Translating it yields CASSYDRGTYNEQFF.

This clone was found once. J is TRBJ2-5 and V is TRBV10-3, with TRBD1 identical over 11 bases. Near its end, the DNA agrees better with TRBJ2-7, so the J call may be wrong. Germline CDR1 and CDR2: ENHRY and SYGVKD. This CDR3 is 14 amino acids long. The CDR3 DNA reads TGTGCCATCAGTGACCGGGGACAGGGGGACGAGCAGTACTTC. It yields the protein CAISDRGQGDEQYF.

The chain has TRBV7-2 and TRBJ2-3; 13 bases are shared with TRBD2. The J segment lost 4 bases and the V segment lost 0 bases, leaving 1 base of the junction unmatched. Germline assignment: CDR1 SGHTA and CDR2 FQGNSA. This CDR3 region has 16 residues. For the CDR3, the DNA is TGTGCCAGCAGCTTAGCCGGGACTAGCGGGGCAGATACGCAGTATTTT. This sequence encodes CASSLAGTSGADTQYF.

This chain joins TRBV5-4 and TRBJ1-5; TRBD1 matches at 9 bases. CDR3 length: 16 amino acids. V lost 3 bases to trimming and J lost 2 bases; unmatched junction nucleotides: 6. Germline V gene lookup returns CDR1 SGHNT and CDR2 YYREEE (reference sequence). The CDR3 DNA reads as TGTGCCAGCAGCTACTCGGGACAGGGTGGCAATCAGCCCCAGCATTTT. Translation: CASSYSGQGGNQPQHF. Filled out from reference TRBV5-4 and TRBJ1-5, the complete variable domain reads ETGVTQSPTHLIKTRGQQVTLRCSSQSGHNTVSWYQQALGQGPQFIFQYYREEENGRGNFPPRFSGLQFPNYSSELNVNALELDDSALYLCASSYSGQGGNQPQHFGDGTRLSIL.

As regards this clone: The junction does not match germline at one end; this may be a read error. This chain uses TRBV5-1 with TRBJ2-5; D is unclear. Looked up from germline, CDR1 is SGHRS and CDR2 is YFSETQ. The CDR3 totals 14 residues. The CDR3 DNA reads TGCGCCAGCAAATTAGCCCTGTTCCAAGGGACCCAGTACTTC. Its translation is CASKLALFQGTQYF.

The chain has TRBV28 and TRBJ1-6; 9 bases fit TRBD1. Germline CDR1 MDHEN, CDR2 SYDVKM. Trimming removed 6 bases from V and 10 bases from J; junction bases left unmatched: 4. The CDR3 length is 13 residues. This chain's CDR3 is CASRQGAASPLHF. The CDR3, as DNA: TGTGCCAGCAGACAGGGGGCTGCATCACCCCTCCACTTT. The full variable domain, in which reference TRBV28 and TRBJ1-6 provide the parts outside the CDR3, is DVKVTQSSRYLVKRTGEKVFLECVQDMDHENMFWYRQDPGLGLRLIYFSYDVKMKEKGDIPEGYSVSREKKERFSLILESASTNQTSMYLCASRQGAASPLHFGNGTRLTVT.

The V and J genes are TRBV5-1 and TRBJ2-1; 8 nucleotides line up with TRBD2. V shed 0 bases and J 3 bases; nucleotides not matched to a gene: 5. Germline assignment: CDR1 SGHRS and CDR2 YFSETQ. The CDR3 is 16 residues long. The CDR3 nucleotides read TGCGCCAGCAGCTTGGATTTAGCGGGGTACTACAATGAGCAGTTCTTC. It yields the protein CASSLDLAGYYNEQFF.

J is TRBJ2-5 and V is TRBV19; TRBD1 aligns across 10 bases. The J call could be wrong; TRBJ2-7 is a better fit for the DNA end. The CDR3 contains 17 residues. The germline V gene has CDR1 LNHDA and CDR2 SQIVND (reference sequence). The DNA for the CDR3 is TGTGCCAGTAGTCCTGGACAGGGGGATTCGAGCTCCTACGAGCAGTACTTC. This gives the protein CASSPGQGDSSSYEQYF.

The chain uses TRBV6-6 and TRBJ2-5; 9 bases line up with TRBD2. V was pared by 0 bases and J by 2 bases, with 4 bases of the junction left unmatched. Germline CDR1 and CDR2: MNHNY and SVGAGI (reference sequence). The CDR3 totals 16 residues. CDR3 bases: TGTGCCAGCAGTTACTCAAGACTAGCGGTGCAAGAGACCCAGTACTTC. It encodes CASSYSRLAVQETQYF.

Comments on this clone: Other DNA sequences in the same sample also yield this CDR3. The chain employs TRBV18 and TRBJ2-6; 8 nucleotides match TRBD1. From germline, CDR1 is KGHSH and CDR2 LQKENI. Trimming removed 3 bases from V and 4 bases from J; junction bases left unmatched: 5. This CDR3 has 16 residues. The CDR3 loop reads CASSPQGARGANVLTF. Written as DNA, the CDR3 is TGTGCCAGCTCACCTCAGGGGGCGCGAGGGGCCAACGTCCTGACTTTC. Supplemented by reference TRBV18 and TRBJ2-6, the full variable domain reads NAGVMQNPRHLVRRRGQEARLRCSPMKGHSHVYWYRQLPEEGLKFMVYLQKENIIDESGMPKERFSAEFPKEGPSILRIQQVVRGDSAAYFCASSPQGARGANVLTFGAGSRLTVL.

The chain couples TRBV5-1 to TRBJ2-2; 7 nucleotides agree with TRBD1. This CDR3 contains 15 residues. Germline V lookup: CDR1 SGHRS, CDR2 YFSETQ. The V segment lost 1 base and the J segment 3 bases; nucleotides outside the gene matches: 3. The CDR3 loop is CASSLTGADTGELFF. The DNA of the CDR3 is TGCGCCAGCAGCTTGACAGGGGCGGACACCGGGGAGCTGTTTTTT.

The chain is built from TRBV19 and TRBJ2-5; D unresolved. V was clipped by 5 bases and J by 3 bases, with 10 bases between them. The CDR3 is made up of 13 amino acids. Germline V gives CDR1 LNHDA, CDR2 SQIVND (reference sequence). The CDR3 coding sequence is TGTGCCAGTAGTCCACGACAAGAAGAGACCCAGTACTTC. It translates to CASSPRQEETQYF.

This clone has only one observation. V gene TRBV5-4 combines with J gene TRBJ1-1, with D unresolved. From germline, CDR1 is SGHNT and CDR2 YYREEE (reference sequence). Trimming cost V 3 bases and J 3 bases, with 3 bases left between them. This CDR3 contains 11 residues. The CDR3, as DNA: TGTGCCAGCAGCTCGGACACTGAAGCTTTCTTT. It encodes CASSSDTEAFF.

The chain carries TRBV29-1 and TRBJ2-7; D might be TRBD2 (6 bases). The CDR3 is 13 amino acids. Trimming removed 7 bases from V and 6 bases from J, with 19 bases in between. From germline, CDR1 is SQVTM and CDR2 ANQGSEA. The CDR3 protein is CSAGGSSRGEQYF. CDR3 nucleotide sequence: TGCAGCGCTGGAGGGAGTTCCCGAGGCGAGCAGTACTTC.

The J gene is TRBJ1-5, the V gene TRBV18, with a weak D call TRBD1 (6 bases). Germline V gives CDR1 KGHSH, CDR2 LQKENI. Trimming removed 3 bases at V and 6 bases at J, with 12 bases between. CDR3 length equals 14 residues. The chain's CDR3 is CASSPSRGSQPQHF. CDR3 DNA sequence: TGTGCCAGCTCACCTAGCAGGGGTAGTCAGCCCCAGCATTTT.

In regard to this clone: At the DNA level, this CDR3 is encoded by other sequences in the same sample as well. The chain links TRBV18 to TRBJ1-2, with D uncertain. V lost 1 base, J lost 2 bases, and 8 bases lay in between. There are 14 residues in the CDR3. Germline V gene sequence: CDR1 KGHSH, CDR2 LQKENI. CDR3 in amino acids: CASSPRAGNYGYTF. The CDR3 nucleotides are TGTGCCAGCTCACCACGGGCAGGAAACTATGGCTACACCTTC. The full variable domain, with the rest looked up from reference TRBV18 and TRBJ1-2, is NAGVMQNPRHLVRRRGQEARLRCSPMKGHSHVYWYRQLPEEGLKFMVYLQKENIIDESGMPKERFSAEFPKEGPSILRIQQVVRGDSAAYFCASSPRAGNYGYTFGSGTRLTVV.

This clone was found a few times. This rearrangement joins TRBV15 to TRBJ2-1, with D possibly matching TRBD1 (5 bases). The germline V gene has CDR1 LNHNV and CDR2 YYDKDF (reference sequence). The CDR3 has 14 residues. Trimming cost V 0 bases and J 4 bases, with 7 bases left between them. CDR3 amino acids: CATSREDTYNEQFF. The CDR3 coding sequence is TGTGCCACCAGCAGAGAGGACACATACAATGAGCAGTTCTTC.

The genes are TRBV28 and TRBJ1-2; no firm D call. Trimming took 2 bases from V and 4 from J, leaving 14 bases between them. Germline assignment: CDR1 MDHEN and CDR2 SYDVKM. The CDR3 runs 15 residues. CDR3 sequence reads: CASSLSEYSSYGYTF. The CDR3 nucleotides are TGTGCCAGCAGTTTAAGTGAGTACAGCTCCTATGGCTACACCTTC.

The CDR3 reads CASSGSQGINEQFF. The CDR3 DNA sequence: TGTGCCAGCTCAGGTAGTCAGGGGATCAATGAGCAGTTCTTC. V usage is TRBV18 and J usage is TRBJ2-1, with a tentative D call TRBD1 (6 bases). The CDR3 runs to 14 residues. CDR1 and CDR2 from the germline V gene are KGHSH and LQKENI. The germline V and J ends were trimmed by 5 bases and 6 bases, with 14 bases remaining between them.

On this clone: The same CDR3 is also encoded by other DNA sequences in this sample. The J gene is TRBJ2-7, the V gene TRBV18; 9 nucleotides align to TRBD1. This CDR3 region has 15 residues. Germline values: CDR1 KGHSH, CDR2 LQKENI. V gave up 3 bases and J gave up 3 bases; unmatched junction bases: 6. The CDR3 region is CASSPRTGVYYEQYF. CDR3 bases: TGTGCCAGCTCACCTCGGACAGGGGTCTACTACGAGCAGTACTTC. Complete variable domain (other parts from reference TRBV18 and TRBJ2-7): NAGVMQNPRHLVRRRGQEARLRCSPMKGHSHVYWYRQLPEEGLKFMVYLQKENIIDESGMPKERFSAEFPKEGPSILRIQQVVRGDSAAYFCASSPRTGVYYEQYFGPGTRLTVT.

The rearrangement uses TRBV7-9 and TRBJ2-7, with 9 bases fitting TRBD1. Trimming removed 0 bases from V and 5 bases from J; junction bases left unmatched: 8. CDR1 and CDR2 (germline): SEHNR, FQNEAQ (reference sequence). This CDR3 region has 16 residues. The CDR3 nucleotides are TGTGCCAGCAGCTTAGCTTGGACAGGGGAACCCAACGAGCAGTACTTC. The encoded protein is CASSLAWTGEPNEQYF.

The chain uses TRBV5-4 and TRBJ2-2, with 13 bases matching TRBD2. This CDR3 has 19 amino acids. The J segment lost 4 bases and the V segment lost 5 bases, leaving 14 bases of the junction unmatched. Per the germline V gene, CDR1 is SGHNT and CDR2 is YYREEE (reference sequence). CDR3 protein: CASSGRWTSGSSGTGELFF. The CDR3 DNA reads TGTGCCAGCAGTGGAAGATGGACTAGCGGGAGCTCGGGCACCGGGGAGCTGTTTTTT.

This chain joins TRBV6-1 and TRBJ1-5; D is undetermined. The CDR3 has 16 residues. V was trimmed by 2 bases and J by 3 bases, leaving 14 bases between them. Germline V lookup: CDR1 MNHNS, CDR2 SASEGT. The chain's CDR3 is CASSELQDFNNQPQHF. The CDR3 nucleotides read TGTGCCAGCAGTGAATTGCAGGATTTTAACAATCAGCCCCAGCATTTT.

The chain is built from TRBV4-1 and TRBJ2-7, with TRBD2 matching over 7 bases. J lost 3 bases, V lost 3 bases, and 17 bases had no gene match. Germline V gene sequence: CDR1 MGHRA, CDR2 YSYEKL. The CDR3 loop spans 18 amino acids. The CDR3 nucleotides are TGCGCCAGCAGCCAGGGGCCCCTATTTGGGACTACGTACTACGAGCAGTACTTC. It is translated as CASSQGPLFGTTYYEQYF.

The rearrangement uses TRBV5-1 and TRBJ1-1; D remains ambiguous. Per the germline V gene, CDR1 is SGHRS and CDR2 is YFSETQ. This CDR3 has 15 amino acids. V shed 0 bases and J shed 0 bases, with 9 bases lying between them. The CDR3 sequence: CASSLGGSVNTEAFF. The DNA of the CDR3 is TGCGCCAGCAGCTTGGGAGGCAGCGTGAACACTGAAGCTTTCTTT.

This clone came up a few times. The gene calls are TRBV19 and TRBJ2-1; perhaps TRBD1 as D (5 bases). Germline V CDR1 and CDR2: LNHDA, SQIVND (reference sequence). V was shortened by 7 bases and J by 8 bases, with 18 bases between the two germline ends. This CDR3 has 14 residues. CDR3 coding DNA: TGTGCCAGTACCTACAGGCTAGGGCGCGATGAGCAGTTCTTC. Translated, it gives CASTYRLGRDEQFF.